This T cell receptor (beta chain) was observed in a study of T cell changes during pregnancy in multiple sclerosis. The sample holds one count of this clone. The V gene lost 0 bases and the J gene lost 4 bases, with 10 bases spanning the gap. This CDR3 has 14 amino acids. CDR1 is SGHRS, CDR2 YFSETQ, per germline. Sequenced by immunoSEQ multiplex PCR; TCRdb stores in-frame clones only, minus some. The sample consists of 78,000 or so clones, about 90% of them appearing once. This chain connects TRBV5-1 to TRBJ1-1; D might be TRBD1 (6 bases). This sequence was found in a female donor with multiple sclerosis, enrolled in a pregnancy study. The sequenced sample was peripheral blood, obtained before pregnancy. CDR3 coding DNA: TGCGCCAGCAGCTTGGTATGGGGGCGCACTGAAGCTTTCTTT. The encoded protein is CASSLVWGRTEAFF.